The 19 T cell receptor beta chains below come from one sample, sequenced in a study of cytomegalovirus exposure and HLA in healthy donors. PCR primers comprised 60 Vbeta and 13 Jbeta primers. Repertoires were generated with immunoSEQ multiplex PCR, while TCRdb's copy carries only in-frame clones and drops some. Of fewer than 250,000 clones listed, roughly 70% are singletons. Material: PBMCs. These receptor sequences come from a young woman in good health and CMV-seronegative.

The chain links TRBV19 to TRBJ2-5, with 7 bases fitting TRBD1. The germline V gene encodes CDR1 LNHDA and CDR2 SQIVND (reference sequence). The CDR3 is made up of 15 amino acids. V trimming: 4 bases; J trimming: 5 bases; junction bases outside the gene matches: 10. CDR3 protein: CASSRQTGTGETQYF. The CDR3 DNA follows: TGTGCCAGTAGTAGGCAGACAGGGACCGGGGAGACCCAGTACTTC.

The sample holds one count of this clone. The chain recombines TRBV7-8 with TRBJ1-3; D gene unclear. Germline V gives CDR1 SGHVS, CDR2 FQNEAQ. Trimming took off 2 bases at V and 0 bases at J, with 14 bases between the two ends. The CDR3 is 17 residues long. CDR3 protein: CASSLNRAQFSGNTIYF. The CDR3 coding sequence is TGTGCCAGCAGCTTAAATCGAGCACAGTTCTCTGGAAACACCATATATTTT.

The chain is built from TRBV28 and TRBJ1-2; D is uncertain. Germline CDR1 MDHEN, CDR2 SYDVKM. The CDR3 sequence is 14 residues long. Trimming shortened V by 3 bases and J by 8 bases, and 16 bases separated the two germline ends. Here the CDR3 reads CASSFTVVAEGYTF. In DNA, the CDR3 is TGTGCCAGCAGTTTTACGGTAGTCGCTGAGGGCTACACCTTC.

V and J are TRBV27 and TRBJ2-7; possible D gene TRBD2, 7 bases. With 1 base removed from V and 7 bases from J, the gap between germline ends came to 26 bases. Germline V gene sequence: CDR1 MNHEY, CDR2 SMNVEV (reference sequence). The length of the CDR3 is 18 residues. The CDR3 spells CASSLLGLGAGASGEQYF. Written as DNA, the CDR3 is TGTGCCAGCAGTTTATTGGGGCTCGGGGCGGGGGCTTCTGGGGAGCAGTACTTC.

In this sample, this clone turned up once. The chain has TRBV7-9 and TRBJ1-5; 7 bases line up with TRBD1. Looked up from germline, CDR1 is SEHNR and CDR2 is FQNEAQ (reference sequence). V trimming: 1 base; J trimming: 0 bases; junction bases outside the gene matches: 3. The CDR3 runs to 16 residues. This CDR3 reads CASSLGYRGSNQPQHF. The CDR3 DNA reads as TGTGCCAGCAGCTTAGGGTACAGGGGTAGCAATCAGCCCCAGCATTTT. The variable domain in full, with the rest retrieved from reference TRBV7-9 and TRBJ1-5, is DTGVSQNPRHKITKRGQNVTFRCDPISEHNRLYWYRQTLGQGPEFLTYFQNEAQLEKSRLLSDRFSAERPKGSFSTLEIQRTEQGDSAMYLCASSLGYRGSNQPQHFGDGTRLSIL.

This clone appeared a few times. J is TRBJ1-2 and V is TRBV11-2; 8 nucleotides agree with TRBD1. V lost 3 bases, J lost 2 bases, and 2 bases stayed unmatched. Looked up from germline, CDR1 is SGHAT and CDR2 is FQNNGV. The length of the CDR3 is 14 residues. CDR3 DNA: TGTGCCAGCAGCTTTGGGGACAGGAACTATGGCTACACCTTC. This encodes CASSFGDRNYGYTF.

The chain combines TRBV5-1 with TRBJ2-6; D remains ambiguous. Germline lookup yields CDR1 SGHRS and CDR2 YFSETQ. Trimming took 0 bases from V and 0 from J, leaving 4 bases between them. The CDR3 is 15 residues long. CDR3 in amino acids: CASSLDISGANVLTF. CDR3 DNA sequence: TGCGCCAGCAGCTTGGACATCTCTGGGGCCAACGTCCTGACTTTC.

The chain employs TRBV11-3 and TRBJ1-4; D is perhaps TRBD1 (6 bases). With 4 bases removed from V and 0 bases from J, the gap between germline ends came to 9 bases. Per the germline V gene, CDR1 is SGHNT and CDR2 is YENEEA. This CDR3 is 15 amino acids long. In nucleotides, the CDR3 is TGTGCCAGCAGCTACGGACAGCCAACTAATGAAAAACTGTTTTTT. Its protein is CASSYGQPTNEKLFF. Looking up the rest from reference TRBV11-3 and TRBJ1-4 gives the full variable domain: EAGVVQSPRYKIIEKKQPVAFWCNPISGHNTLYWYLQNLGQGPELLIRYENEEAVDDSQLPKDRFSAERLKGVDSTLKIQPAELGDSAVYLCASSYGQPTNEKLFFGSGTQLSVL.

V usage is TRBV9 and J usage is TRBJ2-5; 7 positions match TRBD2. Germline CDR1 reads SGDLS; CDR2 reads YYNGEE. The CDR3 loop spans 15 amino acids. Germline trimming cut 0 bases from V and 4 bases from J; bases unmatched to any gene: 6. The CDR3 sequence is CASSVGGSKGETQYF. In DNA form, the CDR3 reads TGTGCCAGCAGCGTAGGCGGGAGTAAGGGAGAGACCCAGTACTTC.

The gene calls are TRBV15 and TRBJ2-1, with 7 bases matching TRBD2. V shed 7 bases, J shed 7 bases, and the junction held 10 bases outside the gene matches. The CDR3 covers 14 residues. Germline assignment: CDR1 LNHNV and CDR2 YYDKDF (reference sequence). The CDR3: CATNRPGGRNEQFF. Here the CDR3 DNA reads TGTGCCACCAACCGACCGGGAGGAAGAAATGAGCAGTTCTTC.

The CDR3 DNA is TGCGCCAGCAGCTCACCCCTTGACAGCAACTATGGCTACACCTTC. This translates into CASSSPLDSNYGYTF. The chain employs TRBV5-1 and TRBJ1-2; a possible D gene is TRBD1 (5 bases). CDR1 and CDR2 (germline): SGHRS, YFSETQ. The V end was cut by 3 bases, the J end by 2 bases, with 14 bases between. The CDR3 runs 15 residues.

The V and J genes are TRBV15 and TRBJ1-2, with a tentative D call TRBD1 (6 bases). Germline assignment: CDR1 LNHNV and CDR2 YYDKDF (reference sequence). Between the trimmed V and J ends, which lost 2 bases and 4 bases, there was a span of 20 bases. This CDR3 comprises 17 residues. CDR3 nucleotide sequence: TGTGCCACCAGCAGATTATTAACAGGGAAAGGAAGCTATGGCTACACCTTC. It codes for CATSRLLTGKGSYGYTF.

The rearrangement uses TRBV4-1 and TRBJ1-6; TRBD1 matches at 8 bases. CDR3 length: 17 residues. Germline V gene data show CDR1 as MGHRA and CDR2 as YSYEKL. V gave up 4 bases and J gave up 5 bases; unmatched junction bases: 10. CDR3 nucleotide sequence: TGCGCCAGCAGCCTGGGACAGGCTTGGGGGGATAATTCACCCCTCCACTTT. As protein: CASSLGQAWGDNSPLHF.

The chain carries TRBV5-1 and TRBJ1-5; D remains unclear. Germline V lookup: CDR1 SGHRS, CDR2 YFSETQ. Trimming removed 0 bases at V and 2 bases at J, with 3 bases between. The CDR3 length is 13 residues. The CDR3 sequence is CASSLVGNQPQHF. In DNA form, the CDR3 reads TGCGCCAGCAGCTTGGTCGGCAATCAGCCCCAGCATTTT.

The chain recombines TRBV14 with TRBJ2-5; 9 bases agree with TRBD1. CDR1 and CDR2 (germline): SGHDN, FVKESK. There are 16 residues in the CDR3. V was pared by 3 bases and J by 3 bases, with 8 bases of the junction left unmatched. CDR3 loop: CASSHLLGQGEETQYF. DNA of the CDR3: TGTGCCAGCAGCCACCTACTGGGACAGGGTGAAGAGACCCAGTACTTC.

The V gene is TRBV25-1, the J gene TRBJ2-7; no firm D call. Germline CDR1 is MGHDK and CDR2 is SYGVNS. Trimming pared 0 bases from V and 5 bases from J, leaving 11 bases between. The CDR3 is made up of 14 amino acids. The CDR3 coding sequence is TGTGCCAGCAGTGAATATCCCGACTGTCACGAGCAGTACTTC. This codes for CASSEYPDCHEQYF.

The chain is built from TRBV15 and TRBJ2-1; the match to TRBD1 covers 8 bases. CDR1 LNHNV and CDR2 YYDKDF come from the germline V gene (reference sequence). The V segment lost 0 bases and the J segment 7 bases; nucleotides outside the gene matches: 5. The CDR3 is made up of 15 amino acids. As DNA, the CDR3 is TGTGCCACCAGCAGAGAGGACAGGGTGATTAATGAGCAGTTCTTC. It specifies CATSREDRVINEQFF.

The CDR3 nucleotides are TGTGCCAGCAGCGGCCGGGACAGGGCGAACACCGGGGAGCTGTTTTTT. It is translated as CASSGRDRANTGELFF. This chain connects TRBV7-9 to TRBJ2-2; 9 bases are a match to TRBD1. Germline V gene sequence: CDR1 SEHNR, CDR2 FQNEAQ (reference sequence). The CDR3 extends over 16 amino acids. The V gene end was trimmed by 5 bases and the J gene end by 0 bases; junction bases not matched to a gene: 4.

V and J are TRBV15 and TRBJ1-1; a weak D match, TRBD1 (6 bases). Germline V CDR1 and CDR2: LNHNV, YYDKDF (reference sequence). This CDR3 has 12 residues. Trimming cost V 11 bases and J 5 bases, with 15 bases left between them. The CDR3 spells CAARTTGTEAFF. CDR3 DNA sequence: TGTGCCGCGCGTACAACAGGGACTGAAGCTTTCTTT.